This TCR beta chain was captured in a study of OX40 agonist ivuxolimab in advanced cancers. Study conclusions and caveats: It was not determined which antigens were specifically recognized by the peripheral T cells that had undergone clonal expansion.

The germline V and J ends were trimmed by 7 bases and 4 bases, with 21 bases remaining between them. From germline, CDR1 is SGHTA and CDR2 FQGNSA. The CDR3 runs 16 residues. Notes on this clone: Its specificity is unknown.

Autoimmune disease history or systemic immunosuppression led to patients being barred. Libraries were prepared by immunoSEQ multiplex PCR; TCRdb keeps only in-frame clonotypes and omits some of them. Here the sample spans 65,000 to 100,000 clones, roughly 80% being singletons. The source material was CD4+ or CD8+ T cells sorted from blood, sampled in a trial of the OX40 agonist ivuxolimab. V is TRBV7-2 and J is TRBJ2-3, with D possibly matching TRBD2 (7 bases). The sequence was obtained from an adult with an advanced solid tumor such as melanoma, head and neck, liver or kidney cancer. CDR3 sequence: CASTPVGGGGADTQYF. DNA for the CDR3: TGTGCCAGCACCCCGGTGGGGGGCGGGGGAGCAGATACGCAGTATTTT. The variable domain in full, with the rest retrieved from reference TRBV7-2 and TRBJ2-3, is GAGVSQSPSNKVTEKGKDVELRCDPISGHTALYWYRQSLGQGLEFLIYFQGNSAPDKSGLPSDRFSAERTGGSVSTLTIQRTQQEDSAVYLCASTPVGGGGADTQYFGPGTRLTVL.